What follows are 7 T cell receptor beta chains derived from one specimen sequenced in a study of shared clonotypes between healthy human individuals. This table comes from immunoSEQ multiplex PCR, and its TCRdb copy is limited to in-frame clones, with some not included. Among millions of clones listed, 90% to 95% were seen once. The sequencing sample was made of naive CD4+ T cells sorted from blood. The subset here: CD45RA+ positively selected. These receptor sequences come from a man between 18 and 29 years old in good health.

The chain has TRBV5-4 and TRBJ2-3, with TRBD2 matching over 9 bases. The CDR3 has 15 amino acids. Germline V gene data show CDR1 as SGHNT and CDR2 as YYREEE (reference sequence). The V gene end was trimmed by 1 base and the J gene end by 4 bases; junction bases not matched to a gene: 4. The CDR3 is CASSLRREGADTQYF. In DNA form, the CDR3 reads TGTGCCAGCAGCTTGCGGCGGGAGGGAGCAGATACGCAGTATTTT.

The CDR3 nucleotides read TGTGCCAGCAGAGAGGTGACCAATGAGCAGTTCTTC. It codes for CASREVTNEQFF. The chain is built from TRBV6-1 and TRBJ2-1; no clear D gene. The germline CDR1 and CDR2 sequences are MNHNS and SASEGT. The CDR3 extends over 12 amino acids. Trimming took off 6 bases at V and 6 bases at J, with 9 bases between the two ends.

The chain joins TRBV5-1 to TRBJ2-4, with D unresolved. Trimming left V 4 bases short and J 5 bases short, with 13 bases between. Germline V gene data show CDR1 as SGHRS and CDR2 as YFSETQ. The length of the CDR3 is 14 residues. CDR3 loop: CASSLTFGQNIQYF. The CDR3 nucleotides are TGCGCCAGCAGCCTCACCTTCGGCCAAAACATTCAGTACTTC.

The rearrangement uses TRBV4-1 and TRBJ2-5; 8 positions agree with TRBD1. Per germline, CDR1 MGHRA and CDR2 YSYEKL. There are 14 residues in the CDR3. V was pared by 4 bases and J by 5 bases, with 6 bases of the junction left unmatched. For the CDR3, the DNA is TGCGCCAGCAGCCTTGTAGGACAGGGTGAGACCCAGTACTTC. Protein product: CASSLVGQGETQYF.

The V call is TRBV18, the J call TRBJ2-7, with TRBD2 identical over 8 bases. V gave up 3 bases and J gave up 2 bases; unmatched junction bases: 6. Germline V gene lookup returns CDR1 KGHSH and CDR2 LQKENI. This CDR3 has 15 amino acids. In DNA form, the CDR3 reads TGTGCCAGCTCACCTCCAGCGGGAGCCACCTACGAGCAGTACTTC. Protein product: CASSPPAGATYEQYF.

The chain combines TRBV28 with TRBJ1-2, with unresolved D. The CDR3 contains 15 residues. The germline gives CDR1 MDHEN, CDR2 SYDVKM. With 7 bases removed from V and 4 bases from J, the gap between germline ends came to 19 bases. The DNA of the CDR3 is TGTGCCAGCAACTCTCGGAGAGTGAACTTCTATGGCTACACCTTC. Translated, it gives CASNSRRVNFYGYTF.

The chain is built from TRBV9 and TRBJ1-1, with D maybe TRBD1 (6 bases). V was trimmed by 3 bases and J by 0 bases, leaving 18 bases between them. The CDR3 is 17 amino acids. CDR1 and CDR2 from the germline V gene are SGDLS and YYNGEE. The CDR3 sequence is CASSAQQGAYMNTEAFF. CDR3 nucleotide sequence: TGTGCCAGCAGCGCGCAACAGGGTGCCTACATGAACACTGAAGCTTTCTTT.